This T cell receptor (beta chain) originates from a study of cytomegalovirus exposure and HLA in healthy donors. Study findings and constraints: Previously analyzed data showed that most TCR beta V segments were productive at a frequency of about 87% or about 30%. The authors judged a highly shared variant cluster likely a sequencing artifact. One variant, a missense change in DCLRE1C, was linked in a later analysis to TCR beta V- and J-gene trimming.

Looked up from germline, CDR1 is LNHDA and CDR2 is SQIVND (reference sequence). The CDR3 is 13 residues long. V dropped 3 bases and J dropped 1 base, with 6 bases sitting between them. Comments on this clone: What it binds is unknown.

PCR employed 60 Vbeta and 13 Jbeta primers. The assay was immunoSEQ multiplex PCR, and TCRdb's table has in-frame clones only and misses some. Here the sample spans about 140,000 clones, around two thirds being singletons. The sequenced sample consisted of PBMCs. The receptor's source is a man younger than 45 in good health and CMV-seropositive. The chain is built from TRBV19 and TRBJ2-5; D unclear. The CDR3: CASSMLVQETQYF. The CDR3 nucleotides read TGTGCCAGTAGTATGCTAGTCCAAGAGACCCAGTACTTC.